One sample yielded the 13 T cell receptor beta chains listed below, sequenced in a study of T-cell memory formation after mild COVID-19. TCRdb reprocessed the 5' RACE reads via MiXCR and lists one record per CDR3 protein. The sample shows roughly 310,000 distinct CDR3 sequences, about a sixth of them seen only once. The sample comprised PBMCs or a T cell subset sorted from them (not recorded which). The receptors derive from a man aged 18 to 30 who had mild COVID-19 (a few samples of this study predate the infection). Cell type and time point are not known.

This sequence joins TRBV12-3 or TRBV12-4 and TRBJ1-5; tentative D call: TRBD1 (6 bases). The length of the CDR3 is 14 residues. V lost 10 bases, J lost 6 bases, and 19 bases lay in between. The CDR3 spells CATQTGKVGQPQHF. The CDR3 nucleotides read TGTGCCACACAAACAGGGAAGGTCGGTCAGCCCCAGCATTTT.

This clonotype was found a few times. The CDR3 spells CSAVRGLKSYNEQFF. CDR3 nucleotides: TGCAGTGCTGTCAGGGGTCTGAAGTCCTACAATGAGCAGTTCTTC. This chain connects TRBV20-1 to TRBJ2-1; D is possibly TRBD1 (6 bases). In germline, CDR1 is DFQATT, CDR2 SNEGSKA (reference sequence). The V gene lost 5 bases and the J gene lost 1 base, with 15 bases spanning the gap. CDR3 length: 15 residues.

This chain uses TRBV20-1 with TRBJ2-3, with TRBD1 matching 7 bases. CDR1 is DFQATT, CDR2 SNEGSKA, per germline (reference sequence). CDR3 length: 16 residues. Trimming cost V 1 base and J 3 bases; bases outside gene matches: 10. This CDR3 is CSARGQGGEGTDTQYF. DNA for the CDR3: TGCAGTGCTAGAGGACAGGGTGGTGAGGGAACAGATACGCAGTATTTT.

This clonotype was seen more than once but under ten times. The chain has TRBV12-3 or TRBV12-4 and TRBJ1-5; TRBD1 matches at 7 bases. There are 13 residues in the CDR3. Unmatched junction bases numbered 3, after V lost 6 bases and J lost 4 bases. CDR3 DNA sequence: TGTGCCAGCAGAGAGACAGGGAATCAGCCCCAGCATTTT. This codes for CASRETGNQPQHF.

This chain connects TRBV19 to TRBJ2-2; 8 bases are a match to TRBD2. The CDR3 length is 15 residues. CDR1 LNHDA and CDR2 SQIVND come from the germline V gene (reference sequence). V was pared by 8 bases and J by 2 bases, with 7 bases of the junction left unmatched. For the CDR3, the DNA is TGTGCCAGTGTTAGCGGGGCCCTAAACACCGGGGAGCTGTTTTTT. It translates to CASVSGALNTGELFF.

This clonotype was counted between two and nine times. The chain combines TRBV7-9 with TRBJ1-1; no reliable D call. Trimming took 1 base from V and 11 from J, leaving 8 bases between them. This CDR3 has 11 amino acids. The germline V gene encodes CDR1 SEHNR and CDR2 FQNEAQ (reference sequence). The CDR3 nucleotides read TGTGCCAGCAGCTTAGGCGTCGTCGCTTTCTTT. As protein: CASSLGVVAFF.

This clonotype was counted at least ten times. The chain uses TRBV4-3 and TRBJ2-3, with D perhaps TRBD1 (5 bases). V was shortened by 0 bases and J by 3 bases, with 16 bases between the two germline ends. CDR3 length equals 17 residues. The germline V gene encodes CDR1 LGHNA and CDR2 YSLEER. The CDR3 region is CASSQDLLGHLTDTQYF. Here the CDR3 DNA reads TGCGCCAGCAGCCAAGATCTTTTAGGACACCTGACAGATACGCAGTATTTT.

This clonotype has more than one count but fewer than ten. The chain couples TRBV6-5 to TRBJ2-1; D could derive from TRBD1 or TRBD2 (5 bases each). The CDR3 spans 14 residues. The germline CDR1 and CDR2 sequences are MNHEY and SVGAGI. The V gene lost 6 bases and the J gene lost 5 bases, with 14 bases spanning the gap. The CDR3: CASSRRGRDNEQFF. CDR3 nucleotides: TGTGCCAGCAGCCGACGGGGCAGGGACAATGAGCAGTTCTTC.

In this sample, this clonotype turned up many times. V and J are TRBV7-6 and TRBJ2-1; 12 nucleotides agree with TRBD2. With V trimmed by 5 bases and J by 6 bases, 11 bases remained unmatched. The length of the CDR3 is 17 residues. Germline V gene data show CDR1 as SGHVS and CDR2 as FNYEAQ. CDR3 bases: TGTGCCAGCAGCCCTAGCGGGGGGGCCATCAGCAGCAATGAGCAGTTCTTC. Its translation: CASSPSGGAISSNEQFF.

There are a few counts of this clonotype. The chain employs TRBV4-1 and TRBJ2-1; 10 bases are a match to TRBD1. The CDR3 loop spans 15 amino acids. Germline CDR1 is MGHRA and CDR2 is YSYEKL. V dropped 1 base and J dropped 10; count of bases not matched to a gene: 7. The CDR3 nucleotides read TGCGCCAGCAGCCAAGGGGACAGGGGCGCAGCCGAGCAGTTCTTC. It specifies CASSQGDRGAAEQFF.

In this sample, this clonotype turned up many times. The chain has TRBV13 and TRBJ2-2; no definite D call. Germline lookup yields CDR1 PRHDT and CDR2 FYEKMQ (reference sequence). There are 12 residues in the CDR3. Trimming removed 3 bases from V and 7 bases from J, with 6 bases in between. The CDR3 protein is CASSFMGGELFF. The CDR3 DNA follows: TGTGCCAGCAGCTTCATGGGCGGGGAGCTGTTTTTT.

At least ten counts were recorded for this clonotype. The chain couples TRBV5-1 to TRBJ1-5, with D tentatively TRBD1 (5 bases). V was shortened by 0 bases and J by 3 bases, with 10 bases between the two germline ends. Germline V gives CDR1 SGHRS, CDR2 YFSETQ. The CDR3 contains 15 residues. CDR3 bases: TGCGCCAGCAGCTTGGACGGGGGAGACAATCAGCCCCAGCATTTT. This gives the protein CASSLDGGDNQPQHF.

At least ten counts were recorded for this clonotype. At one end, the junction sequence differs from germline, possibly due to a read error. CDR3 sequence: CASSLGVEAFF. CDR3 in DNA: TGTGCCAGCAGTTTAGGCGTTGAAGCTTTCTTT. The rearrangement links TRBV5-1 to TRBJ1-1; D not certain. This CDR3 comprises 11 residues. Germline V lookup: CDR1 SGHRS, CDR2 YFSETQ.